The 24 T cell receptor beta chains listed next were all sequenced from one sample in a study of shared clonotypes between healthy human individuals. Clones were read by immunoSEQ multiplex PCR, and TCRdb kept only the in-frame ones, dropping some. The table lists a few million clones, roughly 92% of them singletons. What was sequenced was naive CD4+ T cells sorted from blood. The subset denotes: CD45RA+ positively selected. The receptors stem from a man aged 18 to 30 in good health.

The V gene is TRBV28, the J gene TRBJ2-4, with D possibly matching TRBD1 (7 bases). Trimming cost V 3 bases and J 1 base, with 13 bases left between them. This CDR3 contains 16 residues. The germline CDR1 and CDR2 sequences are MDHEN and SYDVKM. This chain's CDR3 is CASSFSGGIAKNIQYF. CDR3 sequence (DNA): TGTGCCAGCAGTTTCTCAGGGGGGATCGCCAAAAACATTCAGTACTTC.

This rearrangement joins TRBV7-2 to TRBJ2-7, with D tentatively TRBD2 (7 bases). Germline V lookup: CDR1 SGHTA, CDR2 FQGNSA. This CDR3 contains 14 residues. Trimming took 1 base from V and 6 from J, leaving 13 bases between them. The chain's CDR3 is CASSLVSGEGEQYF. Written as DNA, the CDR3 is TGTGCCAGCAGCTTAGTATCAGGGGAGGGCGAGCAGTACTTC.

The chain combines TRBV2 with TRBJ1-1, with 7 bases identical to TRBD1. With V trimmed by 4 bases and J by 3 bases, 5 bases remained unmatched. Germline-derived CDR1 and CDR2 are SNHLY and FYNNEI. The CDR3 has 14 amino acids. The CDR3 region has the DNA TGTGCCAGCAGTGGGAGAACAGGGGACACTGAAGCTTTCTTT. Translated: CASSGRTGDTEAFF.

The rearrangement joins TRBV4-3 to TRBJ2-7; a weak D match, TRBD1 (5 bases). Trimming shortened V by 0 bases and J by 1 base, and 13 bases separated the two germline ends. The CDR3 is made up of 16 amino acids. Germline V gene data show CDR1 as LGHNA and CDR2 as YSLEER. The CDR3 DNA follows: TGCGCCAGCAGCCAAGATTACCCAGGGATTTCCTACGAGCAGTACTTC. Translating gives CASSQDYPGISYEQYF.

The rearrangement links TRBV5-1 to TRBJ2-3, with a possible D match to TRBD1 (6 bases). The CDR3 extends over 14 amino acids. Germline CDR1 and CDR2: SGHRS and YFSETQ. V shed 4 bases and J shed 5 bases, with 14 bases lying between them. DNA for the CDR3: TGCGCCAGCAGCATGGGTACGGACAGAGATACGCAGTATTTT. Protein sequence: CASSMGTDRDTQYF. Variable domain in full (rest from reference TRBV5-1 and TRBJ2-3): KAGVTQTPRYLIKTRGQQVTLSCSPISGHRSVSWYQQTPGQGLQFLFEYFSETQRNKGNFPGRFSGRQFSNSRSEMNVSTLELGDSALYLCASSMGTDRDTQYFGPGTRLTVL.

The chain uses TRBV5-1 and TRBJ2-7; D not certain. The germline gives CDR1 SGHRS, CDR2 YFSETQ. The V end was cut by 3 bases, the J end by 6 bases, with 10 bases between. This CDR3 has 12 residues. The CDR3 here is CASSSSVSEQYF. CDR3 coding DNA: TGCGCCAGCAGCTCCTCAGTGTCCGAGCAGTACTTC.

The gene calls are TRBV28 and TRBJ1-5, with unresolved D. The CDR3 is made up of 13 amino acids. CDR1 and CDR2 from the germline V gene are MDHEN and SYDVKM. Trimming cost V 8 bases and J 5 bases, with 13 bases left between them. CDR3 DNA: TGTGCCAGCGTTTGGGGAATAGATCAGCCCCAGCATTTT. Its protein product is CASVWGIDQPQHF. Combining the CDR3 with reference TRBV28 and TRBJ1-5 gives the whole variable domain DVKVTQSSRYLVKRTGEKVFLECVQDMDHENMFWYRQDPGLGLRLIYFSYDVKMKEKGDIPEGYSVSREKKERFSLILESASTNQTSMYLCASVWGIDQPQHFGDGTRLSIL.

The V gene is TRBV29-1, the J gene TRBJ2-1; 11 positions agree with TRBD1. There are 12 residues in the CDR3. Trimming removed 7 bases from V and 7 bases from J; junction bases left unmatched: 3. Germline V lookup: CDR1 SQVTM, CDR2 ANQGSEA. CDR3 DNA sequence: TGCAGCGCGGGACAGGGGGGGAATGAGCAGTTCTTC. It yields the protein CSAGQGGNEQFF.

This chain links TRBV10-3 with TRBJ2-1; no reliable D call. The germline gives CDR1 ENHRY, CDR2 SYGVKD. There are 15 residues in the CDR3. The V and J ends lost 3 bases and 5 bases respectively, with 14 bases between them. CDR3 sequence reads: CAISEWIVRDNEQFF. As DNA, the CDR3 is TGTGCCATCAGTGAATGGATCGTCCGCGACAATGAGCAGTTCTTC.

The chain is built from TRBV4-1 and TRBJ2-5; the match to TRBD2 covers 10 bases. The CDR3 is 17 amino acids. J gave up 2 bases and V 5 bases, and 11 bases lay outside the gene matches. CDR1 MGHRA and CDR2 YSYEKL come from the germline V gene. CDR3 nucleotides: TGCGCCAGCAGCTTAGGGGGGCTAGCGGGGGAACAAGAGACCCAGTACTTC. Translation: CASSLGGLAGEQETQYF.

V gene TRBV5-4 combines with J gene TRBJ1-2; D is undetermined. The germline CDR1 and CDR2 sequences are SGHNT and YYREEE (reference sequence). Trimming took 1 base from V and 8 from J, leaving 9 bases between them. This CDR3 comprises 12 residues. CDR3 in DNA: TGTGCCAGCAGCTTGCCCTCACGGGGCTACACCTTC. Its translation is CASSLPSRGYTF.

The chain has TRBV6-1 and TRBJ2-3; D possibly corresponds to TRBD2 (6 bases). Germline V gene sequence: CDR1 MNHNS, CDR2 SASEGT. The CDR3 contains 13 residues. V was cut by 6 bases and J by 2 bases, with 9 bases left in between. The CDR3 here is CASSRGSTDTQYF. CDR3 DNA: TGTGCCAGCAGCCGGGGGTCCACAGATACGCAGTATTTT.

V gene TRBV19 combines with J gene TRBJ2-7; 8 bases map to TRBD1. V lost 2 bases to trimming and J lost 3 bases; unmatched junction nucleotides: 15. The CDR3 has 18 residues. Germline assignment: CDR1 LNHDA and CDR2 SQIVND (reference sequence). CDR3 amino acids: CASSISGQGATSRYEQYF. For the CDR3, the DNA is TGTGCCAGTAGTATATCCGGACAGGGTGCGACTTCCCGCTACGAGCAGTACTTC.

The chain recombines TRBV10-3 with TRBJ2-2; TRBD1 agrees at 7 bases. V shed 4 bases and J 1 base; nucleotides not matched to a gene: 6. The length of the CDR3 is 16 residues. In germline, CDR1 is ENHRY, CDR2 SYGVKD. CDR3 loop: CAISASQGLNTGELFF. CDR3 nucleotide sequence: TGTGCCATCAGTGCCTCACAGGGGCTGAACACCGGGGAGCTGTTTTTT.

The gene calls are TRBV5-1 and TRBJ2-4; D ambiguous. Germline CDR1 reads SGHRS; CDR2 reads YFSETQ. The CDR3 spans 13 residues. Trimming left V 0 bases short and J 8 bases short, with 9 bases between. CDR3 DNA sequence: TGCGCCAGCAGCTTGGACACGGTCGACATTCAGTACTTC. Translated, it gives CASSLDTVDIQYF.

The chain employs TRBV5-1 and TRBJ2-7, with TRBD2 matching 9 bases. Germline-derived CDR1 and CDR2 are SGHRS and YFSETQ. The junction had 5 bases not matched to a gene; V was cut back by 3 bases and J by 1 base. CDR3 length equals 15 residues. Here the CDR3 reads CASSSPAGGSYEQYF. CDR3 DNA: TGCGCCAGCAGCTCCCCAGCGGGGGGATCCTACGAGCAGTACTTC.

This chain uses TRBV30 with TRBJ2-5, with TRBD1 as a possible D gene (5 bases). TRBJ2-7 matches the DNA end more closely, so the J call is doubtful. Per the germline V gene, CDR1 is GTSNPN and CDR2 is SVGIG (reference sequence). This CDR3 is 16 amino acids long. CDR3 coding DNA: TGTGCCTGGAAAGGAGCCCGAGACAGCCTCTCCTACGAGCAGTACTTC. Its translation: CAWKGARDSLSYEQYF.

The V and J genes are TRBV29-1 and TRBJ2-7; 7 nucleotides line up with TRBD2. This CDR3 comprises 13 residues. The J segment lost 2 bases and the V segment lost 3 bases, leaving 4 bases of the junction unmatched. Germline V gives CDR1 SQVTM, CDR2 ANQGSEA. CDR3: CSVEGGAPYEQYF. Written as DNA, the CDR3 is TGCAGCGTTGAGGGAGGGGCGCCCTACGAGCAGTACTTC.

The genes are TRBV10-3 and TRBJ2-2; D might be TRBD1 (6 bases). The V end was cut by 8 bases, the J end by 1 base, with 14 bases between. CDR3 length equals 15 residues. CDR1 is ENHRY and CDR2 is SYGVKD in the germline V gene. Written as DNA, the CDR3 is TGTGCCATCCTCGATGGGGACAAGAACACCGGGGAGCTGTTTTTT. Its protein is CAILDGDKNTGELFF.

The V gene is TRBV5-1, the J gene TRBJ2-1; 9 positions agree with TRBD2. CDR1 and CDR2 from the germline V gene are SGHRS and YFSETQ. Trimming at V came to 3 bases and at J to 4 bases, leaving 11 bases not matched to a gene. CDR3 length: 17 amino acids. CDR3 residues: CASSSLSLAGSYNEQFF. The CDR3 coding sequence is TGCGCCAGCAGCTCCCTGTCCCTAGCGGGGTCTTACAATGAGCAGTTCTTC.

The CDR3 DNA is TGTGCCAGTAGTATTCCGATGACCTCTTACAATGAGCAGTTCTTC. Protein: CASSIPMTSYNEQFF. The chain carries TRBV19 and TRBJ2-1; D unclear. The CDR3 consists of 15 residues. Between the trimmed V and J ends, which lost 3 bases and 4 bases, there was a span of 13 bases. Germline-derived CDR1 and CDR2 are LNHDA and SQIVND (reference sequence).

Comment on this clone: This same CDR3 is encoded by further DNA sequences in the sample. This chain uses TRBV6-4 with TRBJ2-3; D might be TRBD1 (5 bases). This CDR3 has 14 amino acids. The germline V gene encodes CDR1 MRHNA and CDR2 SNTAGT. Trimming took 5 bases from V and 3 from J, leaving 12 bases between them. The CDR3 loop is CASSPQGSTDTQYF. The CDR3 nucleotides read TGTGCCAGCAGTCCCCAGGGATCTACAGATACGCAGTATTTT.

The gene calls are TRBV5-1 and TRBJ1-1, with D maybe TRBD1 (5 bases). This CDR3 has 14 amino acids. V lost 7 bases to trimming and J lost 2 bases, with 15 bases between them. Germline loops: CDR1 SGHRS, CDR2 YFSETQ. CDR3 sequence: CASGFGGPNTEAFF. DNA for the CDR3: TGCGCCAGCGGATTCGGGGGACCTAACACTGAAGCTTTCTTT.

The chain is built from TRBV4-1 and TRBJ1-2; possibly TRBD1 for D (6 bases). The CDR3 consists of 19 residues. Trimming shortened V by 0 bases and J by 4 bases, and 24 bases separated the two germline ends. Germline V CDR1 and CDR2: MGHRA, YSYEKL. CDR3 bases: TGCGCCAGCAGCCAAGAGCAACAGGGTCGGATCGATCTCCCCTATGGCTACACCTTC. Translated: CASSQEQQGRIDLPYGYTF.